This T cell receptor (beta chain) derives from a study of T cells in Graves' hyperthyroidism and ophthalmopathy. Study findings and constraints: Blood shared most expanded thyroid clonotypes above 0.001.

Amplified TCR beta CDR3 regions came from RNA transcripts. TCR CDR3 underwent first-round RT-PCR with the HTBI primer set. TCRdb re-called the multiplex PCR reads through MiXCR, storing one row per CDR3 protein. The table includes 300,000 to 400,000 distinct CDR3 sequences, 15% to 20% detected once. The CDR3 is 12 residues long. Looked up from germline, CDR1 is GTSNPN and CDR2 is SVGIG (reference sequence). Trimming stripped 1 base from V and 4 bases from J, with 7 bases between. The hyperthyroidism was newly diagnosed and had lasted under 2 months; the patients were aged 18 to 65. Based on clinical symptoms, serum thyroxine and TRAb, thyroid ultrasound and orbital computed tomography, diagnoses were reached. The PBMCs studied were ones that came from roughly 9.1 ml fresh peripheral blood. This clonotype came up a few times. Its target is not known.

The chain carries TRBV30 and TRBJ2-5, with D unresolved. The clonotype comes from a woman between 45 and 60 years old with Graves' hyperthyroidism. Sample: blood. The CDR3 sequence: CAWSAGLETQYF. The DNA for the CDR3 is TGTGCCTGGAGTGCCGGGCTAGAGACCCAGTACTTC.